These 22 T cell receptor beta chains were all obtained from the same sample, sequenced in a study of blood T cell repertoires in COVID-19 (dated by TCRdb to the early 2020s). Receptor amplification or capture employed the immunoSEQ multiplex PCR assay. TCRdb obtained this table from immuneACCESS and retained in-frame rearrangements with V and J assigned. These tables miss some clones; where compared with another copy, unresolved V genes account for less than half of the shortfall, and the remainder is unexplained. The sample has tens of thousands of clones on record, roughly 88% of them singletons. Jointly, the top ten make up about 7.6% of the sample. What was sequenced was peripheral blood. Source of these receptors: a woman aged 70-85 years with acute or convalescent COVID-19.

This clone was picked up one time. V is TRBV5-5 and J is TRBJ2-1, with 7 bases lining up with TRBD1. The J segment lost 2 bases and the V segment lost 4 bases, leaving 6 bases of the junction unmatched. The CDR3 covers 15 residues. Germline V gene data show CDR1 as SGHKS and CDR2 as YYEKEE (reference sequence). CDR3 sequence: CASSQGENTYNEQFF. The CDR3 nucleotides read TGTGCCAGCAGCCAGGGGGAAAACACCTACAATGAGCAGTTCTTC.

J is TRBJ2-1 and V is TRBV2; D might be TRBD2 (5 bases). The CDR3 extends over 13 amino acids. Per germline, CDR1 SNHLY and CDR2 FYNNEI. The V and J ends lost 5 bases and 4 bases respectively, with 9 bases between them. CDR3 protein: CASSTGGYNEQFF. The CDR3 DNA follows: TGTGCCAGCAGTACCGGCGGGTACAATGAGCAGTTCTTC.

The rearrangement joins TRBV3-1 (or the pseudogene TRBV3-2) to TRBJ1-6; 7 bases fit TRBD1. CDR1 LGHDT and CDR2 YNNKEL come from the germline V gene (reference sequence). The CDR3 consists of 15 residues. Germline trimming cut 1 base from V and 7 bases from J; bases unmatched to any gene: 4. CDR3 sequence reads: CASSQGQGYNSPLHF. The CDR3 nucleotides are TGTGCCAGCAGCCAAGGACAGGGCTACAATTCACCCCTCCACTTT.

The rearrangement uses TRBV25-1 and TRBJ1-3, with D possibly being TRBD1 (5 bases). V was shortened by 3 bases and J by 0 bases, with 15 bases between the two germline ends. The CDR3 is made up of 17 amino acids. Germline V gene data show CDR1 as MGHDK and CDR2 as SYGVNS. CDR3 bases: TGTGCCAGCAGTGACTCCGACAGCCGAACCTCTGGAAACACCATATATTTT. Translated: CASSDSDSRTSGNTIYF. Supplemented by reference TRBV25-1 and TRBJ1-3, the full variable domain reads EADIYQTPRYLVIGTGKKITLECSQTMGHDKMYWYQQDPGMELHLIHYSYGVNSTEKGDLSSESTVSRIRTEHFPLTLESARPSHTSQYLCASSDSDSRTSGNTIYFGEGSWLTVV.

This chain links TRBV27 with TRBJ2-7; 7 bases match TRBD2. Germline V gene sequence: CDR1 MNHEY, CDR2 SMNVEV (reference sequence). The CDR3 is 16 residues long. V dropped 4 bases and J dropped 4; count of bases not matched to a gene: 13. CDR3 coding DNA: TGTGCCAGCAGTTCGTACCGGGGGAGGGGTCGGTACGAGCAGTACTTC. As protein: CASSSYRGRGRYEQYF.

J is TRBJ1-4 and V is TRBV5-1; 7 nucleotides match TRBD1. The CDR3 spans 15 residues. In germline, CDR1 is SGHRS, CDR2 YFSETQ. Trimming took 4 bases from V and 5 from J; bases not matched to a gene: 8. CDR3 DNA: TGCGCCAGCAGCAAAGAGGACAGGCCGAATGAAAAACTGTTTTTT. Amino acid sequence: CASSKEDRPNEKLFF.

The chain uses TRBV28 and TRBJ2-5; TRBD2 matches 12 bases. In germline, CDR1 is MDHEN, CDR2 SYDVKM. The V and J ends lost 7 bases and 10 bases, in that order; junction bases with no gene match: 13. This CDR3 region has 15 residues. CDR3 in DNA: TGTGCCAGCAAACTGACTAGCGGGGGATATGGGGACCAGTACTTC. This codes for CASKLTSGGYGDQYF. The complete variable domain, with remaining parts taken from reference TRBV28 and TRBJ2-5, reads DVKVTQSSRYLVKRTGEKVFLECVQDMDHENMFWYRQDPGLGLRLIYFSYDVKMKEKGDIPEGYSVSREKKERFSLILESASTNQTSMYLCASKLTSGGYGDQYFGPGTRLLVL.

The chain links TRBV4-1 to TRBJ1-2; 11 positions match TRBD1. The CDR3 contains 17 residues. Germline values: CDR1 MGHRA, CDR2 YSYEKL. With 2 bases clipped from V and 6 bases from J, the junction kept 11 bases outside the gene matches. CDR3 sequence (DNA): TGCGCCAGCAGCCAACTGGGACAGGGGGAATTGTTGCATGGCTACACCTTC. This codes for CASSQLGQGELLHGYTF.

The V and J genes are TRBV27 and TRBJ2-1; 10 bases align to TRBD2. The length of the CDR3 is 15 residues. Germline trimming cut 6 bases from V and 9 bases from J; bases unmatched to any gene: 11. Germline loops: CDR1 MNHEY, CDR2 SMNVEV (reference sequence). This chain's CDR3 is CASRSKREGRFEQFF. DNA of the CDR3: TGTGCCAGCAGATCGAAGCGGGAGGGCCGATTTGAGCAGTTCTTC.

This rearrangement joins TRBV7-9 to TRBJ2-1; D is possibly TRBD2 (6 bases). The CDR3 spans 16 residues. The germline V and J ends were trimmed by 5 bases and 6 bases, with 20 bases remaining between them. CDR1 and CDR2 from the germline V gene are SEHNR and FQNEAQ (reference sequence). Here the CDR3 DNA reads TGTGCCAGCAGCCCGCGAACGGGACTCGGGTCCAATGAGCAGTTCTTC. It specifies CASSPRTGLGSNEQFF.

The genes are TRBV5-4 and TRBJ1-1, with 12 bases fitting TRBD1. The CDR3 contains 18 residues. Trimming cost V 4 bases and J 7 bases; bases outside gene matches: 17. Germline values: CDR1 SGHNT, CDR2 YYREEE (reference sequence). The CDR3 is CASSLLPGTGGLGGEAFF. The DNA for the CDR3 is TGTGCCAGCAGCCTCCTACCCGGGACAGGGGGCTTGGGGGGTGAAGCTTTCTTT.

The chain uses TRBV27 and TRBJ1-2; D is unclear. The CDR3 runs 14 residues. CDR1 and CDR2 (germline): MNHEY, SMNVEV (reference sequence). The V end was cut by 4 bases, the J end by 5 bases, with 14 bases between. The CDR3 sequence: CASSSRTGGYGYTF. DNA of the CDR3: TGTGCCAGCAGTTCCCGGACGGGAGGGTATGGCTACACCTTC.

The chain links TRBV4-1 to TRBJ2-1, with TRBD2 matching 10 bases. This CDR3 contains 17 residues. The V gene end was trimmed by 0 bases and the J gene end by 6 bases; junction bases not matched to a gene: 8. Germline-derived CDR1 and CDR2 are MGHRA and YSYEKL. CDR3 nucleotides: TGCGCCAGCAGCCAAGACGATGGGACTAGCGTACGCAATGAGCAGTTCTTC. Translation gives CASSQDDGTSVRNEQFF.

This sequence joins TRBV21-1 and TRBJ2-3; TRBD1, the table's D call, was not compared with the DNA. TRBV21-1 is flagged as a pseudogene. The CDR3 length is 16 residues. The CDR3, as DNA: TGTGCCAGCAGCAACCGGGCAGGGTTTAGCACAGATACGCAGTATTTT. Translation gives CASSNRAGFSTDTQYF.

V gene TRBV5-4 combines with J gene TRBJ2-2; 10 bases line up with TRBD1. Germline loops: CDR1 SGHNT, CDR2 YYREEE (reference sequence). After removal of 3 bases from V and 2 bases from J, the junction contained 7 bases not matched to a gene. This CDR3 is 17 amino acids long. The CDR3 DNA reads as TGTGCCAGCAGCTCGGCGACAGGGGGCTTAAACACCGGGGAGCTGTTTTTT. It specifies CASSSATGGLNTGELFF.

The chain carries TRBV30 and TRBJ2-5; 14 bases align to TRBD2. The germline V gene has CDR1 GTSNPN and CDR2 SVGIG (reference sequence). J lost 4 bases, V lost 3 bases, and 7 bases had no gene match. The CDR3 runs to 16 residues. The CDR3 sequence: CAWSGTSGGPGETQYF. The CDR3 bases are TGTGCCTGGAGCGGGACTAGCGGGGGTCCCGGAGAGACCCAGTACTTC.

The rearrangement uses TRBV30 and TRBJ1-4; 7 bases agree with TRBD1. Looked up from germline, CDR1 is GTSNPN and CDR2 is SVGIG (reference sequence). The CDR3 spans 13 residues. V shed 2 bases, J shed 5 bases, and the junction held 2 bases outside the gene matches. The CDR3 protein is CAWSQTGNEKLFF. CDR3 nucleotides: TGTGCCTGGAGTCAGACAGGGAATGAAAAACTGTTTTTT. Using reference TRBV30 and TRBJ1-4 for the parts outside the CDR3, the full variable domain is SQTIHQWPATLVQPVGSPLSLECTVEGTSNPNLYWYRQAAGRGLQLLFYSVGIGQISSEVPQNLSASRPQDRQFILSSKKLLLSDSGFYLCAWSQTGNEKLFFGSGTQLSVL.

The chain is built from TRBV7-9 and TRBJ1-2; TRBD1 might be the D (5 bases). There are 17 residues in the CDR3. Per the germline V gene, CDR1 is SEHNR and CDR2 is FQNEAQ (reference sequence). The ends were cut back, 0 bases at V and 0 bases at J, with 14 bases in the middle. The CDR3 nucleotides read TGTGCCAGCAGCTTAGCGGACACGGCCCTTTCTAACTATGGCTACACCTTC. Translating gives CASSLADTALSNYGYTF.

V is TRBV24-1 and J is TRBJ2-2; D unclear. Trimming left V 4 bases short and J 6 bases short, with 14 bases between. The CDR3 has 15 residues. Germline V gene sequence: CDR1 KGHDR, CDR2 SFDVKD. The CDR3 region has the DNA TGTGCCACCAGTGAGGCAGGCAGGTGGGCCGGGGAGCTGTTTTTT. Its protein is CATSEAGRWAGELFF.

This clone was seen more than once but under ten times. The chain recombines TRBV28 with TRBJ1-6, with 9 positions matching TRBD1. Germline lookup yields CDR1 MDHEN and CDR2 SYDVKM. With V trimmed by 3 bases and J by 7 bases, 7 bases remained unmatched. This CDR3 has 16 residues. The CDR3 nucleotides are TGTGCCAGCAGTTTCTCGGACAGGGGTGGAAATTCACCCCTCCACTTT. This gives the protein CASSFSDRGGNSPLHF.

The chain has TRBV3-1 (or the pseudogene TRBV3-2) and TRBJ1-1, with D possibly TRBD1 on 6 matching bases. Germline V lookup: CDR1 LGHDT, CDR2 YNNKEL (reference sequence). V gave up 1 base and J gave up 11 bases, with 20 bases separating them. This CDR3 region has 15 residues. CDR3 amino acids: CASSQGQGQRYSAFF. CDR3 in DNA: TGTGCCAGCAGCCAAGGCCAGGGACAACGTTATTCGGCTTTCTTT.

This clone was detected only once. The CDR3 is CASSISGSGDNEQFF. The DNA of the CDR3 is TGTGCCAGCAGCATTAGCGGGAGCGGCGACAATGAGCAGTTCTTC. This chain uses TRBV7-9 with TRBJ2-1; the match to TRBD2 covers 9 bases. Germline CDR1 SEHNR, CDR2 FQNEAQ (reference sequence). The CDR3 is 15 residues long. After removal of 5 bases from V and 5 bases from J, the junction contained 7 bases not matched to a gene.